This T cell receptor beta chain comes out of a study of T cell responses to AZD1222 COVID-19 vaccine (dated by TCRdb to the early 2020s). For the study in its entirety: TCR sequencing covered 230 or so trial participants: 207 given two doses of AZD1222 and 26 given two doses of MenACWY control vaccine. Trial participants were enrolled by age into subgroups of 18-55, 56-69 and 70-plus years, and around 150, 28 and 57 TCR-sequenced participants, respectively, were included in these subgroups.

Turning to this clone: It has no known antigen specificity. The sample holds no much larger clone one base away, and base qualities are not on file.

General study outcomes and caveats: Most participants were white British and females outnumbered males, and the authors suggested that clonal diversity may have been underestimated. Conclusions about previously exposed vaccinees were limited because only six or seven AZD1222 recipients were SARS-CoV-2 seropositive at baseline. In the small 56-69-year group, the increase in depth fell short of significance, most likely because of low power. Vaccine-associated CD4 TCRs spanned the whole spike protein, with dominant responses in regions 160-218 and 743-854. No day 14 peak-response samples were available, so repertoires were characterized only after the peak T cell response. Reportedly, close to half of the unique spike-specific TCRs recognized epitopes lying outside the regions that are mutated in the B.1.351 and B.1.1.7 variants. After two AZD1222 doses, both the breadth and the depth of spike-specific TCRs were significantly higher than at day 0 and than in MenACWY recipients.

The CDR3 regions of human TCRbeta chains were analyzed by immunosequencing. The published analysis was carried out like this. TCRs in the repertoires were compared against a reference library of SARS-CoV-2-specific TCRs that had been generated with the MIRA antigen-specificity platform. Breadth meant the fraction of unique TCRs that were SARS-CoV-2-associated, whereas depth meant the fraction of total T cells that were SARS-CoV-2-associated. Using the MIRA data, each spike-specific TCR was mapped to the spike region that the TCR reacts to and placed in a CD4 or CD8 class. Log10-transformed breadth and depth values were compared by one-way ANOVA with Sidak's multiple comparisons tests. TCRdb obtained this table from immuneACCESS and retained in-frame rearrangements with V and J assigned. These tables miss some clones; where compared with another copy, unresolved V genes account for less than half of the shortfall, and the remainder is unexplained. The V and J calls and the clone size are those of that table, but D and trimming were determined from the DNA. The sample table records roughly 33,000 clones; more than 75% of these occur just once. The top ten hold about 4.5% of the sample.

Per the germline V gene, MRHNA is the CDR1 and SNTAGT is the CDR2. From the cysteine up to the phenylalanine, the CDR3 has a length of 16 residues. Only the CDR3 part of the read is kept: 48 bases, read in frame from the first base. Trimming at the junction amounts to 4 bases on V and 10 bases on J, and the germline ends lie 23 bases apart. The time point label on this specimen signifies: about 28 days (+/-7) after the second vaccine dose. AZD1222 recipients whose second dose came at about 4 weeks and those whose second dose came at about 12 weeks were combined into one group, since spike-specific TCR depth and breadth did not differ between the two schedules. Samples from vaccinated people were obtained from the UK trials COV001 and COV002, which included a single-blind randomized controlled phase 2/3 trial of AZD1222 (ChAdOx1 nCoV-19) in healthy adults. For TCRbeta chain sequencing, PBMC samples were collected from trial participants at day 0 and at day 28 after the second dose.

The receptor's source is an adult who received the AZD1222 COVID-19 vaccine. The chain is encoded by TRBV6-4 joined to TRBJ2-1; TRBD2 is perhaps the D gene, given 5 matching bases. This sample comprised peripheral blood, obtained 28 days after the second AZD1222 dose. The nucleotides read TGTGCCAGCAGTGTCTCGTTGGTGGCGTCCAGCGGCGAGCAGTTCTTC. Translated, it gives CASSVSLVASSGEQFF.